This passage covers 9 T cell receptor beta chains from one sample sequenced in a study of CD8+ T cells in alopecia areata (dated by TCRdb to 2016 to 2019). Pooled mouse cutaneous lymph node cells were stained for CD4, CD8alpha, NKG2D, NKG2ACE and other markers, then sorted on a BD Influx. The library was generated by the immunoSEQ multiplex PCR assay. For TCR sequencing, RNA was extracted from every sample and reverse transcribed into cDNA to serve as template. TCRdb obtained this table from immuneACCESS and retained in-frame rearrangements with V and J assigned. These tables miss some clones; where compared with another copy, unresolved V genes account for less than half of the shortfall, and the remainder is unexplained. The table for this sample lists approximately 280,000 clones, none of them counted only once. The top ten hold roughly 1.2% of the sample. The specimen sequenced was CD4+ T cells sorted from a lymph node. The receptors were gathered from a C3H/HeJ mouse with alopecia areata. These mice carry the MHC haplotype H2-k.

This clone was counted only a few times. Gene names are mouse gene names. Read coverage stops 4 residues before the CDR3 terminus; the germline J gene supplies the remainder. The rearrangement links TRBV13-3 to TRBJ1-2; the D gene is possibly TRBD1 (5 bases). CDR1 is NNHDY, CDR2 SYVADS, per germline. Trimming removed 0 bases from V and 2 bases from J, with 8 bases in between. This CDR3 is built from 14 residues. The CDR3 bases that were read are TGTGCCAGCAGTGATGGGGCAGGGAACTCC. It yields the protein CASSDGAGNS. The full-length CDR3 reads as CASSDGAGNSDYTF.

Details on this clone: Mouse names are used for the genes. The read terminates 4 residues before the CDR3 end, so the remaining end is supplied by the germline J gene. The sample holds other DNA sequences that translate to the same CDR3. This rearrangement joins TRBV14 to TRBJ2-7, with 11 bases aligning to TRBD2. The CDR3 runs to 14 residues. Germline V lookup: CDR1 SGHDT, CDR2 FRDEAV. The covered CDR3 bases are TGTGCCAGCAGTCAGACTGGGGGGGAGTAT. This codes for CASSQTGGEY. The full-length CDR3 reads as CASSQTGGEYEQYF.

This clone turned up a few times. Gene names and germline refer to mouse. Coverage ceases 3 residues before the CDR3 finishes, and the germline J gene fills in the end. V is TRBV5 and J is TRBJ1-6, with 12 bases fitting TRBD1. TRBJ1-6 is labeled an ORF, and its function is uncertain. Germline V gene data show CDR1 as LGHNA and CDR2 as YNLKQL (reference sequence). This CDR3 contains 17 residues. Trimming at V came to 3 bases and at J to 6 bases, leaving 6 bases not matched to a gene. CDR3 DNA (partial): TGTGCCAGCAGCCACATCCGGGACAGGGGGCGTAATTCGCCC. The encoded protein is CASSHIRDRGRNSP. The complete CDR3 reads CASSHIRDRGRNSPLYF.

In the case of this clone: Germline and genes here are mouse. The read ends 4 residues before the CDR3 terminus; that terminus is restored from the germline J gene. The chain links TRBV13-2 to TRBJ2-2, with 11 nucleotides matching TRBD2. The junction had 2 bases not matched to a gene; V was cut back by 4 bases and J by 3 bases. CDR1 is NNHNN and CDR2 is SYGAGS in the germline V gene (reference sequence). The length of the CDR3 is 15 residues. The CDR3 loop reads CASGPGLGDTGQLYF. The covered CDR3 bases are TGTGCCAGCGGTCCGGGACTGGGGGACACCGGG.

For this clone: Gene names follow the mouse nomenclature. The read ends 4 residues shy of where the CDR3 ends; the end is completed using the germline J gene. Within the sample, other DNA sequences also encode this same CDR3. The genes are TRBV5 and TRBJ1-2; unclear D gene. The germline V and J ends were trimmed by 0 bases and 0 bases, with 5 bases remaining between them. CDR3 length equals 14 residues. Germline V gives CDR1 LGHNA, CDR2 YNLKQL (reference sequence). CDR3 sequence: CASSQDTANSDYTF. The part of the CDR3 DNA that was read is TGTGCCAGCAGCCAAGACACAGCAAACTCC.

A few counts support this clone. Mouse gene names and germline throughout. With the read ending 4 residues before the CDR3 end, the germline J gene is used to fill in that end. Within the sample, other DNA sequences also encode this same CDR3. The genes are TRBV1 and TRBJ2-1, with a tentative D call TRBD2 (6 bases). The V gene lost 0 bases and the J gene lost 3 bases, with 9 bases spanning the gap. The CDR3 length is 15 residues. CDR1 and CDR2 from the germline V gene are NSQYPW and LRSPGD (reference sequence). The CDR3 DNA, read in part, is TGCACCTGCAGTGCAGAGGCTGGGGCCTATGCT. This encodes CTCSAEAGAYA. The whole CDR3 sequence reads CTCSAEAGAYAEQFF.

This clone was seen a handful of times. Gene names are the mouse ones. The CDR3 goes on 4 residues after the read ends, and that part is filled in from the germline J gene. J is TRBJ2-2 and V is TRBV17; 10 bases align to TRBD2. The CDR3 spans 15 residues. V trimming: 6 bases; J trimming: 2 bases; junction bases outside the gene matches: 3. The germline gives CDR1 MNHDT, CDR2 YYDKIL. The CDR3 is CASRNWGGNTGQLYF. The sequenced part of the CDR3 DNA is TGTGCTAGCAGAAACTGGGGGGGGAACACCGGG.

There are many counts of this clone. Gene names and germline refer to mouse. The read stops 4 residues short of the end of the CDR3; the missing end is completed from the germline J gene. Other DNA sequences in the same sample also yield this CDR3. The genes are TRBV19 and TRBJ2-3, with TRBD1 as a possible D gene (5 bases). Germline loops: CDR1 FNHDT, CDR2 SITEND (reference sequence). The CDR3 totals 12 residues. Deletions cut 5 bases from V and 3 bases from J, with 7 bases between. CDR3 bases read: TGTGCCAGCAGCAGACAGGCAGAA. Encoded protein: CASSRQAE. The full-length CDR3 reads as CASSRQAETLYF.

Notes on this clone: Gene names are the mouse ones. The read ends 4 residues early relative to the CDR3; the germline J gene fills the gap. Distinct nucleotide sequences in the sample also encode this CDR3. The V gene is TRBV1, the J gene TRBJ2-1; 9 nucleotides line up with TRBD2. This CDR3 is built from 15 residues. V was clipped by 3 bases and J by 4 bases; unmatched bases: 4. CDR1 is NSQYPW, CDR2 LRSPGD, per germline (reference sequence). Incomplete CDR3 DNA: TGCACCTGCAGTGCCCCCGGGACTGGGTATGCT. This gives the protein CTCSAPGTGYA. The CDR3, in full, reads CTCSAPGTGYAEQFF.